The 17 T cell receptor beta chains given below trace back to one sample, sequenced in a study of T cell responses to AZD1222 COVID-19 vaccine. Some clones are missing from TCRdb's copy, which holds only in-frame ones; the method was immunoSEQ multiplex PCR. The data contain 100,000 to 150,000 clones, 88% of them seen just once; the ten biggest clones take up roughly 4%. Sequenced here: peripheral blood, sampled on day 0 of AZD1222 vaccination. The receptors originated from an adult in good health.

The chain has TRBV13 and TRBJ1-2; D is perhaps TRBD1 (5 bases). Germline V gives CDR1 PRHDT, CDR2 FYEKMQ (reference sequence). V lost 6 bases, J lost 6 bases, and 11 bases lay in between. CDR3 length: 12 amino acids. Here the CDR3 reads CASRLGTHGYTF. CDR3 DNA: TGTGCCAGCAGACTCGGGACCCATGGCTACACCTTC.

J is TRBJ1-6 and V is TRBV25-1; D unresolved. Germline V gives CDR1 MGHDK, CDR2 SYGVNS. The CDR3 is made up of 13 amino acids. Trimming took off 6 bases at V and 8 bases at J, with 11 bases between the two ends. The CDR3 region has the DNA TGTGCCAGCAGCGCGGCCGGGGATTCACCCCTCCACTTT. Encoded protein: CASSAAGDSPLHF.

This clone was found a few times. V and J are TRBV6-1 and TRBJ1-5; possibly TRBD1 for D (5 bases). In germline, CDR1 is MNHNS, CDR2 SASEGT. This CDR3 spans 15 amino acids. Trimming pared 3 bases from V and 7 bases from J, leaving 16 bases between. The DNA of the CDR3 is TGTGCCAGCAGTGATCAGGACGGGGGGAAACAGCCCCAGCATTTT. Amino acids: CASSDQDGGKQPQHF.

The chain recombines TRBV9 with TRBJ2-7; D is unresolved. This CDR3 is 17 amino acids long. Trimming pared 0 bases from V and 0 bases from J, leaving 16 bases between. The germline CDR1 and CDR2 sequences are SGDLS and YYNGEE. The CDR3 spells CASSVAPASASSYEQYF. The CDR3 nucleotides read TGTGCCAGCAGCGTAGCCCCCGCAAGCGCAAGCTCCTACGAGCAGTACTTC.

This clone was found a few times. V gene TRBV12-3 or TRBV12-4 combines with J gene TRBJ2-7; 9 bases fit TRBD1. This CDR3 contains 13 residues. Trimming took 7 bases from V and 5 from J; bases not matched to a gene: 6. This CDR3 reads CASTDRGMNEQYF. CDR3 sequence (DNA): TGTGCCAGCACGGACAGGGGAATGAACGAGCAGTACTTC.

The chain uses TRBV7-8 and TRBJ1-1, with D possibly TRBD1 on 6 matching bases. The CDR3 has 17 amino acids. Germline assignment: CDR1 SGHVS and CDR2 FQNEAQ. V shed 1 base and J shed 0 bases, with 15 bases lying between them. CDR3 in amino acids: CASSLGTGRGMNTEAFF. The CDR3 DNA reads as TGTGCCAGCAGCTTAGGAACAGGGCGCGGTATGAACACTGAAGCTTTCTTT.

The chain recombines TRBV27 with TRBJ2-1; D is unclear. The CDR3 has 14 amino acids. The V end lost 3 bases, the J end lost 9 bases, and 15 bases lay between the germline ends. The V gene's germline CDR1 is MNHEY and CDR2 SMNVEV (reference sequence). The CDR3 here is CASSLVGPTSEQFF. In nucleotides, the CDR3 is TGTGCCAGCAGTTTGGTAGGGCCGACCAGTGAGCAGTTCTTC.

This clone was recorded once. The chain couples TRBV12-5 to TRBJ1-3, with 9 nucleotides matching TRBD1. Trimming cost V 4 bases and J 0 bases; bases outside gene matches: 7. Germline assignment: CDR1 LGHNT and CDR2 FRNRAP. The CDR3 totals 17 residues. The chain's CDR3 is CASGWTGAAVSGNTIYF. CDR3 nucleotide sequence: TGTGCTAGTGGTTGGACAGGGGCTGCTGTCTCTGGAAACACCATATATTTT.

The chain joins TRBV7-9 to TRBJ2-1, with TRBD2 identical over 8 bases. Germline V CDR1 and CDR2: SEHNR, FQNEAQ (reference sequence). The CDR3 spans 14 residues. V lost 7 bases to trimming and J lost 7 bases; unmatched junction nucleotides: 9. CDR3 nucleotides: TGTGCCAGCATCATTAGCGGGGCCCTGAATGAGCAGTTCTTC. This encodes CASIISGALNEQFF.

The rearrangement links TRBV15 to TRBJ1-1; D is unclear. Trimming stripped 2 bases from V and 1 base from J, with 14 bases between. The CDR3 is 16 residues long. Germline V lookup: CDR1 LNHNV, CDR2 YYDKDF (reference sequence). CDR3 residues: CATSRTGGHSNTEAFF. CDR3 coding DNA: TGTGCCACCAGCAGAACTGGAGGGCACTCGAACACTGAAGCTTTCTTT. Drawing the rest from reference TRBV15 and TRBJ1-1, the complete variable domain is DAMVIQNPRYQVTQFGKPVTLSCSQTLNHNVMYWYQQKSSQAPKLLFHYYDKDFNNEADTPDNFQSRRPNTSFCFLDIRSPGLGDTAMYLCATSRTGGHSNTEAFFGQGTRLTVV.

CDR3 in DNA: TGTGCCAGTAGTATGGGTAGGCTAGGGGTAGTCAATGAGCAGTTCTTC. This sequence encodes CASSMGRLGVVNEQFF. The chain carries TRBV19 and TRBJ2-1; TRBD1 is a possible D gene (5 bases). The germline gives CDR1 LNHDA, CDR2 SQIVND (reference sequence). This CDR3 has 16 amino acids. V was shortened by 3 bases and J by 6 bases, with 18 bases between the two germline ends.

The chain employs TRBV13 and TRBJ1-1, with 8 bases fitting TRBD1. This CDR3 region has 14 residues. The V gene's germline CDR1 is PRHDT and CDR2 FYEKMQ (reference sequence). V dropped 5 bases and J dropped 1; count of bases not matched to a gene: 3. CDR3 in amino acids: CASSPGTGNTEAFF. The CDR3 DNA reads TGTGCCAGCAGCCCCGGGACAGGGAACACTGAAGCTTTCTTT.

J is TRBJ2-3 and V is TRBV7-2; D uncertain. V lost 5 bases, J lost 1 base, and 10 bases lay in between. This CDR3 is built from 14 residues. Germline CDR1 is SGHTA and CDR2 is FQGNSA. The CDR3 DNA sequence: TGTGCCAGCAGCAGGAGTTGGGGCACAGATACGCAGTATTTT. Its translation is CASSRSWGTDTQYF.

This clone was detected once. The chain uses TRBV30 and TRBJ1-5; D is possibly TRBD1 (5 bases). Germline CDR1 is GTSNPN and CDR2 is SVGIG (reference sequence). V lost 2 bases to trimming and J lost 5 bases, with 10 bases between them. This CDR3 is built from 13 residues. The CDR3 spells CAWSRAGYQPQHF. CDR3 coding DNA: TGTGCCTGGAGTAGGGCAGGGTATCAGCCCCAGCATTTT.

This rearrangement joins TRBV5-6 to TRBJ2-1; 7 bases line up with TRBD2. This CDR3 has 15 residues. Losses at the gene ends were 3 bases for V and 9 bases for J; bases not matched to a gene: 12. Germline V gene sequence: CDR1 SGHDT, CDR2 YYEEEE. CDR3 residues: CASSSGGSPAGEQFF. The CDR3 region has the DNA TGTGCCAGCAGCTCCGGCGGGAGCCCGGCGGGTGAGCAGTTCTTC.

J is TRBJ1-4 and V is TRBV5-1, with a tentative D call TRBD1 (5 bases). V was shortened by 1 base and J by 2 bases, with 9 bases between the two germline ends. CDR3 length equals 15 residues. Germline CDR1 reads SGHRS; CDR2 reads YFSETQ. CDR3 protein: CASSLSKGTNEKLFF. In DNA, the CDR3 is TGCGCCAGCAGCTTGTCCAAGGGGACTAATGAAAAACTGTTTTTT.

The J gene is TRBJ2-2, the V gene TRBV30; possibly TRBD1 for D (5 bases). CDR1 GTSNPN and CDR2 SVGIG come from the germline V gene (reference sequence). This CDR3 is built from 13 residues. With 3 bases removed from V and 6 bases from J, the gap between germline ends came to 11 bases. CDR3 region: CAWRKGWPGELFF. The CDR3 coding sequence is TGTGCCTGGAGGAAGGGGTGGCCCGGGGAGCTGTTTTTT.